This T cell receptor (beta chain) emerged from a study of immune evolution from preneoplasia to lung adenocarcinoma. Whole-study context: HLA loss of heterozygosity: 7% AIS, about 15% MIA, roughly 30% ADC, none AAH.

Here immunoSEQ multiplex PCR was the method, and the copy in TCRdb shows in-frame clones only, minus some. The data show more than 13,000 clones, with around three quarters seen just once and roughly 4.9% held by the top ten. Whole-study results and caveats: Top clone share appeared to fall from AAH through AIS, MIA, adenocarcinoma. Normal lung had highest clonality; later lesions appeared denser, more diverse.

Concerning this clone: Its antigen is undetermined.

The J segment lost 3 bases and the V segment lost 4 bases, leaving 3 bases of the junction unmatched. In germline, CDR1 is SGHRS, CDR2 YFSETQ. This CDR3 has 14 amino acids. Nucleic acids came from premalignant or tumor cells enriched by macro-dissection. Sequencing was done on a sample of FFPE minimally invasive lung adenocarcinoma tissue. The V and J genes are TRBV5-1 and TRBJ2-1; 8 nucleotides align to TRBD2. This receptor was obtained from a person aged 65 to 85 with lung adenocarcinoma. CDR3 DNA sequence: TGCGCCAGCAGCGGCGGGGGGATCTACAATGAGCAGTTCTTC. Encoded protein: CASSGGGIYNEQFF.